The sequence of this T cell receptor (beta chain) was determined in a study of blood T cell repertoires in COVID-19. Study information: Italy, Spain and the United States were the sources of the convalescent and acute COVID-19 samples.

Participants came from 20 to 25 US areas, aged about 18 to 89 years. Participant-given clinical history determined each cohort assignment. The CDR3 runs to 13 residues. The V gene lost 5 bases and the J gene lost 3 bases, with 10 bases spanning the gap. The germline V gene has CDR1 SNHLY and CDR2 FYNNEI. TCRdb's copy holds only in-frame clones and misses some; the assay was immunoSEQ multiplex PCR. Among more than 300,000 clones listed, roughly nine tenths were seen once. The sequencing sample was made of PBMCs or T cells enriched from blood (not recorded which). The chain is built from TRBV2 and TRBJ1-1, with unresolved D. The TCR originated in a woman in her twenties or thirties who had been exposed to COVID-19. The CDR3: CASSLDTDTEAFF. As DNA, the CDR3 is TGTGCCAGCAGTCTAGATACGGACACTGAAGCTTTCTTT. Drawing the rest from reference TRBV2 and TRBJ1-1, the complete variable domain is EPEVTQTPSHQVTQMGQEVILRCVPISNHLYFYWYRQILGQKVEFLVSFYNNEISEKSEIFDDQFSVERPDGSNFTLKIRSTKLEDSAMYFCASSLDTDTEAFFGQGTRLTVV.